This TCR beta chain was found in a study of ipilimumab plus nivolumab after autologous stem cell transplantation. Clones were sequenced by immunoSEQ multiplex PCR, and TCRdb holds only the in-frame ones, with some missing. The table includes roughly 86,000 clones, 75% to 85% detected once. The CDR3 runs to 16 residues. Trimming cost V 2 bases and J 0 bases; bases outside gene matches: 2. In germline, CDR1 is SGHRS, CDR2 YFSETQ. The sequence was obtained from a male donor with diffuse large B-cell lymphoma. This specimen consisted of PBMCs, obtained in a trial of ipilimumab plus nivolumab as post-transplant consolidation. The genes are TRBV5-1 and TRBJ2-1; TRBD2 matches at 10 bases. CDR3 amino acids: CASSLLAGPSYNEQFF. As DNA, the CDR3 is TGCGCCAGCAGCTTACTAGCGGGGCCCTCCTACAATGAGCAGTTCTTC.